The 18 T cell receptor beta chains below were found in one sample sequenced in a study of early T cells in non-severe SARS-CoV-2 infection. TCRdb processed the 5' RACE reads anew with MiXCR; each CDR3 protein has one entry. The sample has 80,000 to 95,000 distinct CDR3 sequences; roughly 13% are singletons. Sequencing used whole blood. These receptor sequences come from an adult who was a healthcare worker with PCR-confirmed SARS-CoV-2 infection or an uninfected control (not recorded which).

The V gene is TRBV20-1, the J gene TRBJ1-4; unclear D gene. V lost 5 bases and J 8 bases, leaving 18 bases between the germline ends. Germline-derived CDR1 and CDR2 are DFQATT and SNEGSKA (reference sequence). This CDR3 comprises 14 residues. In DNA form, the CDR3 reads TGCAGTGCTGTCCAGGAGTGGGAGGTCGAAAAACTGTTTTTT. Translation gives CSAVQEWEVEKLFF.

This clonotype came up a few times. This CDR3 reads CASSTYRVGGSNEQFF. As DNA, the CDR3 is TGTGCCAGCAGCACCTACAGGGTGGGGGGTAGCAATGAGCAGTTCTTC. The chain recombines TRBV7-8 with TRBJ2-1; D is tentatively TRBD1 or TRBD2 (6 bases each). Trimming stripped 5 bases from V and 6 bases from J, with 20 bases between. This CDR3 spans 16 amino acids. Germline V CDR1 and CDR2: SGHVS, FQNEAQ.

This clonotype has more than one count but fewer than ten. The chain uses TRBV7-6 and TRBJ2-7; D remains unclear. Germline lookup yields CDR1 SGHVS and CDR2 FNYEAQ. CDR3 size: 14 residues. Trimming removed 0 bases from V and 2 bases from J, with 8 bases in between. CDR3 sequence reads: CASSLARGAYEQYF. The CDR3 coding sequence is TGTGCCAGCAGCTTAGCGCGTGGGGCCTACGAGCAGTACTTC.

This clonotype was found many times. J is TRBJ1-3 and V is TRBV28; D gene ambiguous. This CDR3 is built from 14 residues. V was clipped by 6 bases and J by 3 bases, with 12 bases between them. CDR1 MDHEN and CDR2 SYDVKM come from the germline V gene. The CDR3 DNA reads TGTGCCAGCAGAGGCGGGAGGGTTGGAAACACCATATATTTT. It specifies CASRGGRVGNTIYF.

This clonotype was picked up a small number of times. The J gene is TRBJ2-5, the V gene TRBV10-3; D is unresolved. The CDR3 is 14 residues long. Germline CDR1 and CDR2: ENHRY and SYGVKD. V lost 5 bases and J 4 bases, leaving 14 bases between the germline ends. CDR3 DNA: TGTGCCATCAGTAGGACCGAAGGCCCAGAGACCCAGTACTTC. Encoded protein: CAISRTEGPETQYF.

This clonotype was observed at least ten times. This chain connects TRBV4-3 to TRBJ1-5, with 7 bases lining up with TRBD1. The CDR3 runs 15 residues. CDR1 is LGHNA and CDR2 is YSLEER in the germline V gene. Trimming at V came to 1 base and at J to 7 bases, leaving 7 bases not matched to a gene. The CDR3: CASSQGHRGGQPQHF. CDR3 DNA: TGCGCCAGCAGCCAAGGCCACAGGGGCGGACAGCCCCAGCATTTT.

This clonotype has ten or more counts. The rearrangement joins TRBV5-8 to TRBJ2-4, with TRBD1 as a possible D gene (8 bases). V lost 4 bases and J lost 8, with 19 bases in between. The CDR3 totals 15 residues. Germline V gene lookup returns CDR1 SGHTS and CDR2 YDEGEE. In DNA, the CDR3 is TGTGCCAGCAGCCTCGGACAGGGAGGGGCAGACATTCAGTACTTC. Protein sequence: CASSLGQGGADIQYF.

This clonotype was recorded a few times. The CDR3 loop reads CASSYSNGQGGYTF. CDR3 nucleotides: TGTGCCAGCAGTTACTCGAACGGGCAGGGTGGCTACACCTTC. The V gene is TRBV6-5, the J gene TRBJ1-2; tentatively, D is TRBD1 (5 bases). Trimming took 0 bases from V and 7 from J, leaving 12 bases between them. CDR3 size: 14 residues. The germline CDR1 and CDR2 sequences are MNHEY and SVGAGI.

The chain links TRBV7-9 to TRBJ1-2; D is possibly TRBD1 (5 bases). This CDR3 comprises 14 residues. The germline V gene encodes CDR1 SEHNR and CDR2 FQNEAQ (reference sequence). V was trimmed by 5 bases and J by 2 bases, leaving 12 bases between them. The CDR3 DNA reads as TGTGCCAGCAGCGTCGGACAAGCCAACTATGGCTACACCTTC. This encodes CASSVGQANYGYTF.

This clonotype was counted at least ten times. This rearrangement joins TRBV29-1 to TRBJ2-3, with a possible D match to TRBD2 (6 bases). CDR3 length: 13 residues. In germline, CDR1 is SQVTM, CDR2 ANQGSEA. The V and J ends lost 7 bases and 3 bases respectively, with 14 bases between them. The CDR3 bases are TGCAGCGCTGCGGGGCAGAGGACAGATACGCAGTATTTT. As protein: CSAAGQRTDTQYF.

This clonotype was detected ten times or more. Germline is not matched at one junction end, which may reflect a read error. This chain uses TRBV6-6 with TRBJ1-1, with D unclear. Germline V CDR1 and CDR2: MNHNY, SVGAGI (reference sequence). The CDR3 has 12 amino acids. CDR3 region: CASSYSGDEAFF. The CDR3 nucleotides are TGTGCCAGCAGCTACTCAGGCGATGAAGCTTTCTTT.

V usage is TRBV12-3 or TRBV12-4 and J usage is TRBJ2-5, with 7 nucleotides matching TRBD1. The CDR3 covers 13 residues. Trimming cost V 5 bases and J 6 bases; bases outside gene matches: 6. The CDR3 here is CASSLDREKTQYF. As DNA, the CDR3 is TGTGCCAGCAGTCTCGACAGGGAGAAGACCCAGTACTTC.

The chain combines TRBV20-1 with TRBJ2-1; a possible D gene is TRBD2 (5 bases). V shed 0 bases and J shed 8 bases, with 17 bases lying between them. The germline gives CDR1 DFQATT, CDR2 SNEGSKA (reference sequence). This CDR3 spans 15 amino acids. CDR3 loop: CSARDPGTSSDEQFF. CDR3 in DNA: TGCAGTGCTAGAGACCCGGGAACTAGTAGCGATGAGCAGTTCTTC.

This clonotype appeared many times. The rearrangement joins TRBV12-3 or TRBV12-4 to TRBJ2-2; D uncertain. The germline V and J ends were trimmed by 3 bases and 5 bases, with 7 bases remaining between them. This CDR3 is 13 amino acids long. CDR3 in amino acids: CASSFVLTGELFF. CDR3 DNA: TGTGCCAGCAGTTTTGTTCTGACCGGGGAGCTGTTTTTT.

The chain combines TRBV12-3 or TRBV12-4 with TRBJ2-3; 13 bases agree with TRBD2. CDR3 length equals 16 residues. Trimming at V came to 7 bases and at J to 2 bases, leaving 6 bases not matched to a gene. The chain's CDR3 is CASTMGLAGTTDTQYF. DNA of the CDR3: TGTGCCAGCACCATGGGACTAGCGGGGACCACAGATACGCAGTATTTT.

The sample holds a few counts of this clonotype. In DNA form, the CDR3 reads TGTGCCAGCAGCTCGCTGACAGCGTTCACAGATACGCAGTATTTT. Residues: CASSSLTAFTDTQYF. The chain is built from TRBV7-2 and TRBJ2-3; weak D call: TRBD1 (5 bases). Germline CDR1 is SGHTA and CDR2 is FQGNSA. The CDR3 runs 15 residues. Trimming removed 4 bases at V and 2 bases at J, with 13 bases between. The full variable domain, with the rest looked up from reference TRBV7-2 and TRBJ2-3, is GAGVSQSPSNKVTEKGKDVELRCDPISGHTALYWYRQSLGQGLEFLIYFQGNSAPDKSGLPSDRFSAERTGGSVSTLTIQRTQQEDSAVYLCASSSLTAFTDTQYFGPGTRLTVL.

The chain links TRBV7-9 to TRBJ1-2, with D unresolved. Germline values: CDR1 SEHNR, CDR2 FQNEAQ (reference sequence). The CDR3 totals 13 residues. V lost 7 bases and J 4 bases, leaving 13 bases between the germline ends. Here the CDR3 reads CASTAIVFYGYTF. CDR3 coding DNA: TGTGCCAGCACCGCGATCGTTTTCTATGGCTACACCTTC.

The V call is TRBV25-1, the J call TRBJ1-5; D is uncertain. The ends were cut back, 3 bases at V and 5 bases at J, with 8 bases in the middle. This CDR3 comprises 13 residues. CDR1 is MGHDK and CDR2 is SYGVNS in the germline V gene. The CDR3 sequence is CASSDWGDQPQHF. The CDR3 coding sequence is TGTGCCAGCAGTGACTGGGGTGATCAGCCCCAGCATTTT.